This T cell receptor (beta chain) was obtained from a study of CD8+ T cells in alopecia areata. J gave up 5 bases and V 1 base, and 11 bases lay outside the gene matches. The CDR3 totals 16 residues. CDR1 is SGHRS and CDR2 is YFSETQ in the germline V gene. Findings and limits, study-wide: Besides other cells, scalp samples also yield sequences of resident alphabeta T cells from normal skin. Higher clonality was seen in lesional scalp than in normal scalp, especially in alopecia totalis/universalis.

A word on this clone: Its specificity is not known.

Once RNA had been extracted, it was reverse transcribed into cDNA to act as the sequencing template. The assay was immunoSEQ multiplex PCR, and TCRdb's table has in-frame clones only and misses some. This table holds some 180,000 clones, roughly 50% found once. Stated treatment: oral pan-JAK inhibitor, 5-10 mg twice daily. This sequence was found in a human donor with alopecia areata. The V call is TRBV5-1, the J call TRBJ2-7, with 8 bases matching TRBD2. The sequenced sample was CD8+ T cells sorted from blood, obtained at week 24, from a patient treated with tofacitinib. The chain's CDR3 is CASSLSREGLNHEQYF. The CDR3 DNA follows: TGCGCCAGCAGCTTGTCACGGGAGGGGCTAAACCACGAGCAGTACTTC.